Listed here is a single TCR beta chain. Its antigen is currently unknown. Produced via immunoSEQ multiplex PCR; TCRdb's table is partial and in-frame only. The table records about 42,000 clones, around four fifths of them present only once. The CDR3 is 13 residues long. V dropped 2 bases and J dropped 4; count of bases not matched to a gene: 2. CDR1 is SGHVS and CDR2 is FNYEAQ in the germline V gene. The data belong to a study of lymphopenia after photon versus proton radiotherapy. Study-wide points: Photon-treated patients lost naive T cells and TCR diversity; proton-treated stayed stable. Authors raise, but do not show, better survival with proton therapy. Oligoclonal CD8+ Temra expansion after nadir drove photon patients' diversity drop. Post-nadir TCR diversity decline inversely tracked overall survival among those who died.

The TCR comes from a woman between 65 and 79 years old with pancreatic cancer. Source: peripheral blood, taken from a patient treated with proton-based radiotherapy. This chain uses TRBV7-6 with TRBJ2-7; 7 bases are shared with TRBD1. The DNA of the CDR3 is TGTGCCAGCAGCTTAAGACAGGGTTACGAGCAGTACTTC. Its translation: CASSLRQGYEQYF. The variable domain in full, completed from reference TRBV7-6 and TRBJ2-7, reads GAGVSQSPRYKVTKRGQDVALRCDPISGHVSLYWYRQALGQGPEFLTYFNYEAQQDKSGLPNDRFSAERPEGSISTLTIQRTEQRDSAMYRCASSLRQGYEQYFGPGTRLTVT.